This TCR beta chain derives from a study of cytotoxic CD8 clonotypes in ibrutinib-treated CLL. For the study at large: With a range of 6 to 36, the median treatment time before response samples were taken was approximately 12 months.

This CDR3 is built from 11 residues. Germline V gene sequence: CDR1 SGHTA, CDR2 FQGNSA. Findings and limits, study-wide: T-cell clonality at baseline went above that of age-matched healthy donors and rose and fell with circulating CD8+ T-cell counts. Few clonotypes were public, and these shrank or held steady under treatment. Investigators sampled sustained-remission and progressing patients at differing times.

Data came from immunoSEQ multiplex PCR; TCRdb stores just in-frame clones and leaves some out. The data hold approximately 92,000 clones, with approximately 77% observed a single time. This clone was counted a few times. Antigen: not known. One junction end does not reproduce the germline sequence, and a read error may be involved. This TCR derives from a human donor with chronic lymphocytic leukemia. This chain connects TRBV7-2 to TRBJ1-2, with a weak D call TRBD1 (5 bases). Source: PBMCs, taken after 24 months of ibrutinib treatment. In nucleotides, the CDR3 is TGTGCCAGCAGCAAAGGGGTGGGGTACGACTTC. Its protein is CASSKGVGYDF.